The 15 T cell receptor beta chains presented below share a single source sample, sequenced in a study of T cell responses to AZD1222 COVID-19 vaccine. Produced via immunoSEQ multiplex PCR; TCRdb's table is partial and in-frame only. Of 150,000 to 200,000 clones listed, 90% are singletons. The sample was peripheral blood, taken on day 0 of AZD1222 vaccination. The source of these receptors is an adult in good health.

As regards this clone: A read error may account for a junction end that differs from germline. The chain employs TRBV7-9 and TRBJ2-1; TRBD2 might be the D (6 bases). The germline CDR1 and CDR2 sequences are SEHNR and FQNEAQ (reference sequence). The length of the CDR3 is 15 residues. The CDR3 coding sequence is TGTGCCAGCAGATTGGTTGCGGGGCTATACATTGAGCAGTTCTTC. Protein: CASRLVAGLYIEQFF.

This chain uses TRBV29-1 with TRBJ2-2; D could derive from TRBD1 or TRBD2 (6 bases each). There are 14 residues in the CDR3. Trimming removed 6 bases from V and 3 bases from J, with 14 bases in between. CDR1 and CDR2 (germline): SQVTM, ANQGSEA. As DNA, the CDR3 is TGCAGCGTCTCAATTAGGGGGGACACCGGGGAGCTGTTTTTT. Translating it yields CSVSIRGDTGELFF.

V and J are TRBV7-9 and TRBJ1-2, with 7 bases fitting TRBD1. J gave up 5 bases and V 4 bases, and 4 bases lay outside the gene matches. The CDR3 is made up of 13 amino acids. Germline CDR1 reads SEHNR; CDR2 reads FQNEAQ (reference sequence). CDR3 sequence reads: CASSSGQIYGYTF. The CDR3 DNA reads as TGTGCCAGCAGCTCGGGACAGATTTATGGCTACACCTTC.

The gene calls are TRBV11-2 and TRBJ2-3; 9 nucleotides agree with TRBD1. Trimming took 1 base from V and 14 from J; bases not matched to a gene: 7. This CDR3 is 13 amino acids long. Germline CDR1 SGHAT, CDR2 FQNNGV. CDR3 amino acids: CASSLGRQGVRYF. In DNA form, the CDR3 reads TGTGCCAGCAGCTTAGGAAGACAGGGGGTCAGGTATTTT.

The chain links TRBV6-4 to TRBJ1-1; TRBD1 matches 9 bases. This CDR3 has 14 residues. Germline CDR1 and CDR2: MRHNA and SNTAGT. The V and J ends lost 3 bases and 7 bases, in that order; junction bases with no gene match: 6. The CDR3 spells CASSEGTGMDEAFF. The DNA of the CDR3 is TGTGCCAGCAGTGAAGGGACAGGGATGGATGAAGCTTTCTTT.

DNA of the CDR3: TGTGCCAGCAGTTATTCCGTTTTGTCGATGACTGAAGCTTTCTTT. Translation: CASSYSVLSMTEAFF. This chain links TRBV6-5 with TRBJ1-1; D gene unclear. In germline, CDR1 is MNHEY, CDR2 SVGAGI. There are 15 residues in the CDR3. The V and J ends lost 3 bases and 5 bases respectively, with 16 bases between them.

This clone appeared once. The rearrangement links TRBV12-3 or TRBV12-4 to TRBJ1-6; D gene unclear. This CDR3 spans 13 amino acids. Trimming removed 3 bases at V and 7 bases at J, with 7 bases between. The CDR3 protein is CASSLVRNSPLHF. CDR3 nucleotides: TGTGCCAGCAGTTTGGTGCGAAATTCACCCCTCCACTTT.

The table lists this clone with a count of one. The chain is built from TRBV7-3 and TRBJ1-2; TRBD1 aligns across 11 bases. With 7 bases clipped from V and 7 bases from J, the junction kept 5 bases outside the gene matches. The CDR3 has 13 residues. CDR1 and CDR2 from the germline V gene are SGHTA and FQGTGA. The CDR3 DNA is TGTGCCAGCAACGGACAGGGGGCGCTTGGCTACACCTTC. Translated: CASNGQGALGYTF.

V is TRBV7-2 and J is TRBJ2-3, with 12 bases identical to TRBD2. Per germline, CDR1 SGHTA and CDR2 FQGNSA. After removal of 4 bases from V and 5 bases from J, the junction contained 7 bases not matched to a gene. This CDR3 spans 16 amino acids. The CDR3 region is CASSSMLAGGIDTQYF. CDR3 DNA: TGTGCCAGCAGCTCGATGCTAGCGGGGGGGATAGATACGCAGTATTTT.

In this sample, this clone turned up a few times. Other DNA sequences in the same sample also yield this CDR3. The rearrangement uses TRBV9 and TRBJ1-5; TRBD1 is a possible D gene (6 bases). V lost 4 bases to trimming and J lost 1 base, with 9 bases between them. Looked up from germline, CDR1 is SGDLS and CDR2 is YYNGEE. The CDR3 is made up of 14 amino acids. In nucleotides, the CDR3 is TGTGCCAGCAGCAGGGGGGTGAGCAATCAGCCCCAGCATTTT. Encoded protein: CASSRGVSNQPQHF.

V and J are TRBV27 and TRBJ2-4; the match to TRBD1 covers 9 bases. The germline V gene encodes CDR1 MNHEY and CDR2 SMNVEV (reference sequence). CDR3 size: 16 residues. With 6 bases clipped from V and 0 bases from J, the junction kept 6 bases outside the gene matches. The CDR3 DNA reads as TGTGCCAGCAGGGTCGGACAGGGGAGAGCCAAAAACATTCAGTACTTC. Protein sequence: CASRVGQGRAKNIQYF.

The V gene is TRBV29-1, the J gene TRBJ2-5; a possible D gene is TRBD2 (6 bases). Per the germline V gene, CDR1 is SQVTM and CDR2 is ANQGSEA. There are 14 residues in the CDR3. Trimming stripped 6 bases from V and 1 base from J, with 15 bases between. The CDR3: CSVDGDSTQETQYF. DNA for the CDR3: TGCAGCGTCGACGGGGACTCGACCCAAGAGACCCAGTACTTC.

The chain uses TRBV19 and TRBJ2-7, with 7 bases fitting TRBD1. In germline, CDR1 is LNHDA, CDR2 SQIVND (reference sequence). J lost 2 bases, V lost 6 bases, and 4 bases had no gene match. The CDR3 is made up of 13 amino acids. CDR3 sequence: CASSSQGAYEQYF. The CDR3 DNA sequence: TGTGCCAGTAGCAGTCAGGGGGCCTACGAGCAGTACTTC.

This rearrangement joins TRBV2 to TRBJ2-7; no definite D call. V gave up 7 bases and J gave up 0 bases, with 13 bases separating them. This CDR3 comprises 14 residues. Looked up from germline, CDR1 is SNHLY and CDR2 is FYNNEI. CDR3 loop: CASKGDEISYEQYF. The DNA of the CDR3 is TGTGCCAGCAAGGGCGACGAAATCTCCTACGAGCAGTACTTC. Drawing the rest from reference TRBV2 and TRBJ2-7, the complete variable domain is EPEVTQTPSHQVTQMGQEVILRCVPISNHLYFYWYRQILGQKVEFLVSFYNNEISEKSEIFDDQFSVERPDGSNFTLKIRSTKLEDSAMYFCASKGDEISYEQYFGPGTRLTVT.

This clone was seen just once. V gene TRBV27 combines with J gene TRBJ1-1; weak D call: TRBD1 (5 bases). There are 15 residues in the CDR3. V was pared by 2 bases and J by 5 bases, with 15 bases between. Germline V lookup: CDR1 MNHEY, CDR2 SMNVEV (reference sequence). Here the CDR3 DNA reads TGTGCCAGCAGTTTAACCCGGGGACGAACAACTGAAGCTTTCTTT. Its protein is CASSLTRGRTTEAFF.